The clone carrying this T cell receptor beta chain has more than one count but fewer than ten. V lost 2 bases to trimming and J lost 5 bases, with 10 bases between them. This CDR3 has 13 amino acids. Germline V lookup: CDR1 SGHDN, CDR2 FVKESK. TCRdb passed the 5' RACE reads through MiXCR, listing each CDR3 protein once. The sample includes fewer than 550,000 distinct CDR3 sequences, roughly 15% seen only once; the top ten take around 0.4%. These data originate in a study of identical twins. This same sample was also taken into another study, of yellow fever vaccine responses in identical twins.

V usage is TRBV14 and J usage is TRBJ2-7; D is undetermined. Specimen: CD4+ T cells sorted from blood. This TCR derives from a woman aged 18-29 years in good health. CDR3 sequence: CASSQTVPNEQYF. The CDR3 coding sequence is TGTGCCAGCAGCCAAACGGTCCCGAACGAGCAGTACTTC.